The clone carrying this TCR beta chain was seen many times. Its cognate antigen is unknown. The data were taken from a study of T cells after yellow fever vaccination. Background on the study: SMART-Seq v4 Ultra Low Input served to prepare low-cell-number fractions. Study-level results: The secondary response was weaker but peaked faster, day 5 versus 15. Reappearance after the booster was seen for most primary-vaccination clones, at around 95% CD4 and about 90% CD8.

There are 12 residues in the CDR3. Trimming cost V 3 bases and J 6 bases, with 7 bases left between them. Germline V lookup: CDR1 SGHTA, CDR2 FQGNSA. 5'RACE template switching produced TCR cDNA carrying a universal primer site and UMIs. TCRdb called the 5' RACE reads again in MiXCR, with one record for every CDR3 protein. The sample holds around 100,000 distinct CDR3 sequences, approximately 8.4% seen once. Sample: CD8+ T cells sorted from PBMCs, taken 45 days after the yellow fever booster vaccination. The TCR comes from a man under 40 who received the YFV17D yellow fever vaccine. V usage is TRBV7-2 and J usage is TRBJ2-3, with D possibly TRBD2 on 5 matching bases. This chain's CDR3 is CASSFSADTQYF. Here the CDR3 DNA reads TGTGCCAGCAGCTTTAGCGCGGATACGCAGTATTTT. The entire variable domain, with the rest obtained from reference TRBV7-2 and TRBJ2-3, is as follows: GAGVSQSPSNKVTEKGKDVELRCDPISGHTALYWYRQSLGQGLEFLIYFQGNSAPDKSGLPSDRFSAERTGGSVSTLTIQRTQQEDSAVYLCASSFSADTQYFGPGTRLTVL.